The 29 T cell receptor beta chains in this list originate from one sample, sequenced in a study of lymphopenia after photon versus proton radiotherapy. The protocol was immunoSEQ multiplex PCR, while the TCRdb copy is restricted to in-frame clones and leaves out a portion. Of about 16,000 clones listed, about 88% are singletons. This specimen was peripheral blood, taken from a patient treated with proton-based radiotherapy. Receptors were obtained from an older woman with cholangiocarcinoma. Some clones in this sample may be carry-over from other donors' samples.

The chain employs TRBV27 and TRBJ2-7; possibly TRBD1 for D (6 bases). Germline CDR1 is MNHEY and CDR2 is SMNVEV (reference sequence). This CDR3 is 14 amino acids long. Trimming took 6 bases from V and 2 from J, leaving 14 bases between them. The CDR3 sequence: CASSTGTSTYEQYF. CDR3 DNA: TGTGCCAGCAGCACCGGGACATCAACCTACGAGCAGTACTTC.

The chain combines TRBV19 with TRBJ2-5; the match to TRBD2 covers 11 bases. Looked up from germline, CDR1 is LNHDA and CDR2 is SQIVND (reference sequence). The CDR3 sequence is 15 residues long. Germline trimming cut 5 bases from V and 5 bases from J; bases unmatched to any gene: 7. The CDR3 DNA sequence: TGTGCCAGTAGTCCCCTAGCGGGGGGCCGGGAGACCCAGTACTTC. The encoded protein is CASSPLAGGRETQYF.

This chain joins TRBV4-1 and TRBJ2-5; 9 positions match TRBD2. The CDR3 has 16 amino acids. Germline CDR1 reads MGHRA; CDR2 reads YSYEKL. V gave up 4 bases and J gave up 1 base; unmatched junction bases: 7. In DNA form, the CDR3 reads TGCGCCAGCAGCCCGGCCGTAGCGGGGGTCCAAGAGACCCAGTACTTC. It yields the protein CASSPAVAGVQETQYF.

This chain uses TRBV19 with TRBJ1-5; 7 nucleotides align to TRBD1. The CDR3 loop spans 17 amino acids. Trimming at V came to 3 bases and at J to 0 bases, leaving 8 bases not matched to a gene. The germline V gene has CDR1 LNHDA and CDR2 SQIVND (reference sequence). The CDR3 region has the DNA TGTGCCAGTAGTATGGGAGACAGGGTTTATAGCAATCAGCCCCAGCATTTT. Translated: CASSMGDRVYSNQPQHF.

The table lists this clone with a count of one. This chain links TRBV29-1 with TRBJ1-4; 7 bases align to TRBD1. V dropped 0 bases and J dropped 8; count of bases not matched to a gene: 6. The CDR3 totals 14 residues. Germline V CDR1 and CDR2: SQVTM, ANQGSEA. CDR3 sequence (DNA): TGCAGCGTTGAAGAAGGGCAGGGGGGAGAAAAACTGTTTTTT. It yields the protein CSVEEGQGGEKLFF. The variable domain in full, completed from reference TRBV29-1 and TRBJ1-4, reads SAVISQKPSRDICQRGTSLTIQCQVDSQVTMMFWYRQQPGQSLTLIATANQGSEATYESGFVIDKFPISRPNLTFSTLTVSNMSPEDSSIYLCSVEEGQGGEKLFFGSGTQLSVL.

The chain is built from TRBV18 and TRBJ2-7, with 9 bases that match TRBD1. The V gene end was trimmed by 6 bases and the J gene end by 4 bases; junction bases not matched to a gene: 10. The CDR3 contains 15 residues. Per the germline V gene, CDR1 is KGHSH and CDR2 is LQKENI. This CDR3 is CASSPLGQGTYEQYF. In DNA form, the CDR3 reads TGTGCCAGCTCCCCTTTAGGACAGGGGACGTACGAGCAGTACTTC.

The chain has TRBV4-2 and TRBJ1-1; D perhaps matches TRBD1 (5 bases). Trimming took 0 bases from V and 6 from J, leaving 11 bases between them. Germline V gene lookup returns CDR1 LGHNA and CDR2 YNFKEQ. The CDR3 has 14 amino acids. The CDR3 region is CASSQDQGEPEAFF. The CDR3, as DNA: TGTGCCAGCAGCCAAGACCAGGGAGAGCCTGAAGCTTTCTTT.

J is TRBJ2-3 and V is TRBV2; the D gene is possibly TRBD1 (6 bases). V lost 5 bases and J 4 bases, leaving 16 bases between the germline ends. From germline, CDR1 is SNHLY and CDR2 FYNNEI. This CDR3 has 15 residues. This CDR3 reads CASSPGQFIPDTQYF. For the CDR3, the DNA is TGTGCCAGCAGTCCCGGACAGTTCATCCCAGATACGCAGTATTTT.

CDR3 sequence (DNA): TGTGCCAGCAGTGAAGCGTGGGTCAGAACCCCCTACACCTTC. Translation gives CASSEAWVRTPYTF. The chain couples TRBV2 to TRBJ1-2; D remains unclear. The ends were cut back, 0 bases at V and 10 bases at J, with 15 bases in the middle. Per germline, CDR1 SNHLY and CDR2 FYNNEI. The length of the CDR3 is 14 residues.

The gene calls are TRBV7-3 and TRBJ2-1, with D unresolved. Germline CDR1 is SGHTA and CDR2 is FQGTGA. CDR3 size: 12 residues. V lost 2 bases and J lost 5, with 4 bases in between. Written as DNA, the CDR3 is TGTGCCAGCAGCTTAGGGAACAATGAGCAGTTCTTC. As protein: CASSLGNNEQFF.

CDR3 DNA: TGTGCCAGCAGTGGGGGACTAGACTCCTACAATGAGCAGTTCTTC. This translates into CASSGGLDSYNEQFF. This chain joins TRBV6-1 and TRBJ2-1; 8 positions agree with TRBD2. The germline V gene has CDR1 MNHNS and CDR2 SASEGT. The V segment lost 4 bases and the J segment 0 bases; nucleotides outside the gene matches: 2. The length of the CDR3 is 15 residues.

The genes are TRBV19 and TRBJ1-2; no firm D call. The length of the CDR3 is 13 residues. V shed 3 bases and J shed 3 bases, with 8 bases lying between them. The germline V gene encodes CDR1 LNHDA and CDR2 SQIVND (reference sequence). CDR3 DNA sequence: TGTGCCAGTAGTATTCCCCAATACTATGGCTACACCTTC. Amino acid sequence: CASSIPQYYGYTF.

V gene TRBV11-2 combines with J gene TRBJ2-7, with a weak D call TRBD1 (6 bases). In germline, CDR1 is SGHAT, CDR2 FQNNGV. The CDR3 contains 12 residues. V was clipped by 5 bases and J by 5 bases, with 10 bases between them. In nucleotides, the CDR3 is TGTGCCAGCAGCCTGGGACACCACGAGCAGTACTTC. Its translation is CASSLGHHEQYF. Full variable domain (rest looked up from reference TRBV11-2 and TRBJ2-7): EAGVAQSPRYKIIEKRQSVAFWCNPISGHATLYWYQQILGQGPKLLIQFQNNGVVDDSQLPKDRFSAERLKGVDSTLKIQPAKLEDSAVYLCASSLGHHEQYFGPGTRLTVT.

This chain uses TRBV7-7 with TRBJ2-3, with D unresolved. The CDR3 totals 15 residues. Trimming stripped 1 base from V and 3 bases from J, with 11 bases between. CDR1 is SSHAT, CDR2 FNYEAQ, per germline (reference sequence). The CDR3 bases are TGTGCCAGCAGCTTAGGAGCTTTAGGGACAGATACGCAGTATTTT. Residues: CASSLGALGTDTQYF.

The rearrangement joins TRBV21-1 to TRBJ1-5; the D call in the table, TRBD1, was not verified against the DNA. TRBV21-1 is marked as a pseudogene. The CDR3 spans 15 residues. DNA of the CDR3: TGTGCCAGCAGCACACAGGGGGCCGGCAATCAGCCCCAGCATTTT. This encodes CASSTQGAGNQPQHF.

The chain employs TRBV25-1 and TRBJ2-7; TRBD2 matches 7 bases. The CDR3 spans 13 residues. The ends lost 5 bases at V and 3 bases at J; junction bases unmatched: 4. The germline gives CDR1 MGHDK, CDR2 SYGVNS. The CDR3 DNA sequence: TGTGCCAGCAGTCGGGGACTATACTACGAGCAGTACTTC. Protein: CASSRGLYYEQYF.

This clone has a single count. The chain employs TRBV7-3 and TRBJ2-3; TRBD2 agrees at 7 bases. The CDR3 sequence is 16 residues long. V trimming: 5 bases; J trimming: 3 bases; junction bases outside the gene matches: 11. Germline values: CDR1 SGHTA, CDR2 FQGTGA. CDR3 sequence reads: CASSLQPGGVTDTQYF. In DNA, the CDR3 is TGTGCCAGCAGCCTTCAACCGGGGGGTGTAACAGATACGCAGTATTTT.

The chain uses TRBV18 and TRBJ2-7; D may be TRBD2 (5 bases). This CDR3 comprises 15 residues. CDR1 and CDR2 (germline): KGHSH, LQKENI. The V gene lost 3 bases and the J gene lost 1 base, with 13 bases spanning the gap. The CDR3 DNA reads TGTGCCAGCTCACCTTCGAGGGCCGAGTCCTACGAGCAGTACTTC. Its translation is CASSPSRAESYEQYF.

This clone showed up just once. This rearrangement joins TRBV6-9 to TRBJ2-1; possible D gene TRBD2, 6 bases. The CDR3 consists of 13 residues. Germline V lookup: CDR1 MNHGY, CDR2 SVAAGI. V lost 3 bases to trimming and J lost 4 bases, with 7 bases between them. The CDR3 here is CASSYGTYNEQFF. In DNA form, the CDR3 reads TGTGCCAGCAGTTACGGGACTTACAATGAGCAGTTCTTC.

The chain employs TRBV4-1 and TRBJ1-5; D ambiguous. V shed 2 bases and J shed 12 bases, with 14 bases lying between them. CDR1 is MGHRA and CDR2 is YSYEKL in the germline V gene. This CDR3 region has 13 residues. Here the CDR3 reads CASSQHQKGLQHF. Written as DNA, the CDR3 is TGCGCCAGCAGCCAACACCAAAAAGGGCTCCAGCATTTT.

The rearrangement links TRBV7-2 to TRBJ2-2, with D maybe TRBD1 (5 bases). Between the trimmed V and J ends, which lost 2 bases and 8 bases, there was a span of 15 bases. This CDR3 has 15 residues. CDR1 and CDR2 from the germline V gene are SGHTA and FQGNSA. In DNA, the CDR3 is TGTGCCAGCAGCTTATACAGGTTCCCTGGGGGGGAGCTGTTTTTT. Translating gives CASSLYRFPGGELFF.

With respect to this clone: It is likely a read error: a sequence one base away is far more abundant. The chain carries TRBV5-1 and TRBJ2-1, with D possibly called TRBD1 or TRBD2 (5 bases each). Germline V gives CDR1 SGHRS, CDR2 YFSETQ. V lost 4 bases, J lost 6 bases, and 5 bases lay in between. The CDR3 spans 11 residues. CDR3 amino acids: CASSGTNEQFF. CDR3 nucleotide sequence: TGCGCCAGCAGCGGGACCAATGAGCAGTTCTTC.

This chain uses TRBV2 with TRBJ1-1; TRBD1 agrees at 7 bases. The CDR3 runs to 13 residues. CDR1 SNHLY and CDR2 FYNNEI come from the germline V gene. J was trimmed by 7 bases and V by 6 bases; bases with no gene match: 8. The CDR3 nucleotides are TGTGCCAGCAGAGGACAGGCTGGTGGTGAAGCTTTCTTT. Amino acid sequence: CASRGQAGGEAFF.

The rearrangement uses TRBV18 and TRBJ1-4; TRBD1 aligns across 9 bases. Per germline, CDR1 KGHSH and CDR2 LQKENI. V trimming: 3 bases; J trimming: 2 bases; junction bases outside the gene matches: 4. This CDR3 is built from 16 residues. The chain's CDR3 is CASSPITGGTNEKLFF. CDR3 coding DNA: TGTGCCAGCTCACCCATTACAGGGGGCACTAATGAAAAACTGTTTTTT. Together with reference TRBV18 and TRBJ1-4, the CDR3 gives the full variable domain: NAGVMQNPRHLVRRRGQEARLRCSPMKGHSHVYWYRQLPEEGLKFMVYLQKENIIDESGMPKERFSAEFPKEGPSILRIQQVVRGDSAAYFCASSPITGGTNEKLFFGSGTQLSVL.

This sequence joins TRBV18 and TRBJ2-2; D gene unclear. The CDR3 totals 13 residues. Germline V gene data show CDR1 as KGHSH and CDR2 as LQKENI. V was clipped by 1 base and J by 5 bases, with 5 bases between them. The CDR3 protein is CASSPLDTGELFF. As DNA, the CDR3 is TGTGCCAGCTCACCACTCGATACCGGGGAGCTGTTTTTT.

The chain uses TRBV6-5 and TRBJ1-1, with D possibly matching TRBD1 (6 bases). Germline CDR1 is MNHEY and CDR2 is SVGAGI. Trimming stripped 6 bases from V and 0 bases from J, with 14 bases between. This CDR3 comprises 15 residues. As DNA, the CDR3 is TGTGCCAGCAGACCACGGGACAACCTGAACACTGAAGCTTTCTTT. Translation gives CASRPRDNLNTEAFF.

The chain uses TRBV4-3 and TRBJ2-4, with a tentative D call TRBD1 (6 bases). The germline V gene has CDR1 LGHNA and CDR2 YSLEER. The CDR3 is made up of 14 amino acids. The ends were cut back, 1 base at V and 13 bases at J, with 17 bases in the middle. The CDR3 nucleotides are TGCGCCAGCAGCCAAGGATCTTGGGACATCCTACAGTACTTC. This encodes CASSQGSWDILQYF.

This rearrangement joins TRBV7-3 to TRBJ2-5; D might be TRBD2 (6 bases). Trimming took 2 bases from V and 0 from J, leaving 7 bases between them. The CDR3 has 14 residues. In germline, CDR1 is SGHTA, CDR2 FQGTGA. The chain's CDR3 is CASSLGGNQETQYF. CDR3 nucleotides: TGTGCCAGCAGCTTAGGGGGGAACCAAGAGACCCAGTACTTC.

This clone turned up a few times. The chain joins TRBV6-5 to TRBJ1-3; D is perhaps TRBD1 (5 bases). Germline V lookup: CDR1 MNHEY, CDR2 SVGAGI. Trimming cost V 7 bases and J 0 bases, with 10 bases left between them. This CDR3 comprises 14 residues. The CDR3 DNA is TGTGCCAGCATCGACAGCCTCTCTGGAAACACCATATATTTT. This sequence encodes CASIDSLSGNTIYF.